This section outlines one T cell receptor beta chain sequence together with its context. The sample belongs to a study of blood T cell repertoires in COVID-19. As for the study in general: Donors in the United States, Italy and Spain gave samples during acute or convalescent COVID-19.

In germline, CDR1 is SEHNR, CDR2 FQNEAQ (reference sequence). The CDR3 length is 15 residues. V lost 4 bases, J lost 2 bases, and 11 bases lay in between. TCRdb's copy holds only in-frame clones and misses some; the assay was immunoSEQ multiplex PCR. Found here are some 360,000 clones, around 87% of them singletons; the top ten hold about 2%. The sequenced material came from peripheral blood. The rearrangement uses TRBV7-9 and TRBJ2-2; maybe TRBD2 (5 bases). The source of this sequence is a woman aged 55-70 years with COVID-19, enrolled during active disease. CDR3 in amino acids: CASSSPGTNTGELFF. The CDR3 DNA sequence: TGTGCCAGCAGCTCTCCGGGAACTAACACCGGGGAGCTGTTTTTT. The full variable domain, its missing parts supplied by reference TRBV7-9 and TRBJ2-2, is DTGVSQNPRHKITKRGQNVTFRCDPISEHNRLYWYRQTLGQGPEFLTYFQNEAQLEKSRLLSDRFSAERPKGSFSTLEIQRTEQGDSAMYLCASSSPGTNTGELFFGEGSRLTVL.